Listed below are T cell receptor beta chains from one sample, sequenced in a study of regulatory T cells in long-lasting Graves disease. Via MiXCR, TCRdb re-called the multiplex PCR reads, giving one row per CDR3 protein. The table has 350,000 to 550,000 distinct CDR3 sequences, 12% to 15% seen once. The sample also formed part of further work on T cells in Graves' hyperthyroidism and ophthalmopathy.

Specimen: peripheral blood mononuclear cells (PBMCs), collected at new diagnosis, from a patient treated with antithyroid drugs. These receptors were taken from a woman between 45 and 60 years old with Graves disease. Both conserved end residues are part of each CDR3. The D gene is left open where the match is weak. Size values are once, few and many counts, or a class for expanded clones, and some rows have none.

d_call | clone_size | j_call | v_call | cdr3_aa | cdr3_nt
. | many | TRBJ1-1 | TRBV18 | CASSPGGVENTEAFF | TGTGCCAGCTCACCAGGGGGCGTCGAGAACACTGAAGCTTTCTTT
. | . | TRBJ2-6 | TRBV18 | CASSPLQSSGANVLTF | TGTGCCAGCTCACCACTCCAGAGCTCTGGGGCCAACGTCCTGACTTTC
TRBD2 | . | TRBJ2-7 | TRBV5-1 | CASSPGTTGSYEQYF | TGCGCCAGCAGCCCGGGGACTACAGGCTCCTACGAGCAGTACTTC
. | once | TRBJ2-7 | TRBV20-1 | CSARGGAGPSVEQYF | TGCAGTGCTAGAGGGGGGGCAGGACCCTCCGTCGAGCAGTACTTC
. | . | TRBJ2-3 | TRBV20-1 | CSAETAGKSTDTQYF | TGCAGTGCTGAAACGGCTGGGAAAAGCACAGATACGCAGTATTTT
TRBD2 | . | TRBJ2-1 | TRBV4-2 | CASSQESSGSNEQFF | TGTGCCAGCAGCCAAGAGTCTAGCGGGAGCAATGAGCAGTTCTTC
. | . | TRBJ2-1 | TRBV30 | CAWSGGSCNEQFF | TGTGCCTGGAGTGGGGGCTCCTGCAATGAGCAGTTCTTC
. | few | TRBJ2-2 | TRBV5-1 | CASSLAVGGTGELFF | TGCGCCAGCAGCTTGGCCGTAGGGGGCACCGGGGAGCTGTTTTTT
TRBD1 | many | TRBJ1-2 | TRBV24-1 | CATSDRQGSSGYTF | TGTGCCACCAGTGACCGACAGGGTTCTTCTGGCTACACCTTC
. | many | TRBJ1-5 | TRBV20-1 | CSAVDRTSNQPQHF | TGCAGTGCTGTTGACAGGACTAGCAATCAGCCCCAGCATTTT
TRBD2 | few | TRBJ2-3 | TRBV13 | CASSLLLAGVHPTDTQYF | TGTGCCAGCAGCTTACTGCTAGCGGGAGTACATCCGACAGATACGCAGTATTTT
TRBD1 | . | TRBJ1-5 | TRBV6-1 | CASREGTGDSNQPQHF | TGTGCCAGCAGGGAGGGGACAGGGGATAGCAATCAGCCCCAGCATTTT
TRBD2 | once | TRBJ2-3 | TRBV29-1 | CSTLAGADTQYF | TGCAGCACACTAGCGGGAGCAGATACGCAGTATTTT
TRBD2 | few | TRBJ2-1 | TRBV20-1 | CSARDRVIAGGYNEQFF | TGCAGTGCTAGAGACAGGGTAATAGCGGGAGGGTACAATGAGCAGTTCTTC
. | many | TRBJ2-3 | TRBV7-9 | CASSLAGQATDTQYF | TGTGCCAGCAGCTTAGCTGGCCAGGCAACAGATACGCAGTATTTT
. | many | TRBJ2-5 | TRBV7-9 | CASSLVEVREETQYF | TGTGCCAGCAGCTTAGTCGAGGTCAGGGAAGAGACCCAGTACTTC
. | many | TRBJ1-1 | TRBV5-1 | CASSLFLSNTEAFF | TGCGCCAGCAGCTTGTTTTTAAGTAACACTGAAGCTTTCTTT
. | . | TRBJ2-7 | TRBV5-1 | CASTHLRRRGSYEQYF | TGCGCCAGCACCCATCTCCGCCGTCGGGGGTCCTACGAGCAGTACTTC
TRBD2 | . | TRBJ2-5 | TRBV19 | CASSVTWTSGRTIQETQYF | TGTGCCAGTAGTGTTACCTGGACTAGCGGGAGGACGATACAAGAGACCCAGTACTTC
TRBD1 | many | TRBJ2-7 | TRBV12-3/TRBV12-4 | CASRPGQGASSGEQYF | TGTGCCAGCAGGCCGGGACAGGGGGCGTCATCGGGCGAGCAGTACTTC
TRBD2 | . | TRBJ2-5 | TRBV3-1 | CASSQGGPGLGGETQYF | TGTGCCAGCAGCCAAGGAGGCCCGGGACTAGGAGGAGAGACCCAGTACTTC
. | . | TRBJ2-7 | TRBV27 | CASSLGRPDTQYF | TGTGCCAGCAGTTTGGGTCGCCCAGATACGCAGTACTTC
. | many | TRBJ2-3 | TRBV18 | CASSPGSTDTQYF | TGTGCCAGCAGTCCAGGGAGCACAGATACGCAGTATTTT
TRBD1 | . | TRBJ2-2 | TRBV28 | CASRDPGQGNSGGLFF | TGTGCCAGCAGGGATCCGGGACAGGGAAACTCCGGGGGGCTGTTTTTT
TRBD1 | many | TRBJ2-5 | TRBV6-2/TRBV6-3 | CASSYPGQGAETQYF | TGTGCCAGCAGTTACCCGGGACAGGGGGCAGAGACCCAGTACTTC
. | . | TRBJ1-3 | TRBV18 | CASSPQQGGSGNTIYF | TGTGCCAGCTCACCTCAACAGGGAGGATCTGGAAACACCATATATTTT
. | . | TRBJ1-1 | TRBV7-9 | CASSRIRDTEAFF | TGTGCCAGCAGCCGAATTCGGGACACTGAAGCTTTCTTT
. | few | TRBJ2-1 | TRBV3-1 | CASSRRGRGYNEQFF | TGTGCCAGCAGCCGACGGGGGAGGGGGTACAATGAGCAGTTCTTC